These 11 T cell receptor beta chains were sequenced from one sample in a study of blood T cells in healthy people across ages. A second PCR, run for about 7 to 11 cycles, used a sample-barcoded 5' primer plus a J-beta primer mix. TCRdb itself ran the 5' RACE reads through MiXCR, one entry per CDR3 protein. The sample has approximately 800,000 distinct CDR3 sequences; under 40% are singletons. The sequenced sample consisted of blood. The receptor set was obtained from a man aged 18 to 30 in good health.

This clonotype showed up many times. The chain carries TRBV5-1 and TRBJ2-1, with TRBD2 matching 8 bases. Germline-derived CDR1 and CDR2 are SGHRS and YFSETQ. The V gene end was trimmed by 3 bases and the J gene end by 3 bases; junction bases not matched to a gene: 8. This CDR3 has 16 residues. The CDR3 here is CASSYLSGAIYNEQFF. For the CDR3, the DNA is TGCGCCAGCAGCTACCTTAGCGGGGCAATCTACAATGAGCAGTTCTTC.

This clonotype was recorded many times. V and J are TRBV12-3 or TRBV12-4 and TRBJ2-4; D may be TRBD2 (6 bases). With 10 bases removed from V and 8 bases from J, the gap between germline ends came to 21 bases. The CDR3 is 14 residues long. CDR3 bases: TGTGCCACCGCGATAGGCGGGGCTGGGGACATTCAGTACTTC. It is translated as CATAIGGAGDIQYF.

This clonotype was detected only a few times. V and J are TRBV10-3 and TRBJ2-7, with TRBD2 matching over 9 bases. The V segment lost 4 bases and the J segment 7 bases; nucleotides outside the gene matches: 11. Germline CDR1 ENHRY, CDR2 SYGVKD. The CDR3 spans 15 residues. The CDR3 DNA sequence: TGTGCCATCAGTGCTTCGCGGGGGGGATACAATGAGCAGTACTTC. Translating it yields CAISASRGGYNEQYF.

This clonotype was observed a few times. The chain recombines TRBV7-2 with TRBJ2-5, with D possibly matching TRBD1 (5 bases). Looked up from germline, CDR1 is SGHTA and CDR2 is FQGNSA. V shed 2 bases and J shed 5 bases, with 21 bases lying between them. There are 17 residues in the CDR3. The CDR3 DNA reads TGTGCCAGCAGCTTACCCCTTGGCAGGGTAGATTGGGAGACCCAGTACTTC. Its translation: CASSLPLGRVDWETQYF. The whole variable domain, filled in from reference TRBV7-2 and TRBJ2-5, reads GAGVSQSPSNKVTEKGKDVELRCDPISGHTALYWYRQSLGQGLEFLIYFQGNSAPDKSGLPSDRFSAERTGGSVSTLTIQRTQQEDSAVYLCASSLPLGRVDWETQYFGPGTRLLVL.

This clonotype was seen only a few times. The chain employs TRBV20-1 and TRBJ2-3; D is possibly TRBD1 (5 bases). This CDR3 region has 13 residues. V lost 6 bases to trimming and J lost 8 bases, with 18 bases between them. CDR1 is DFQATT and CDR2 is SNEGSKA in the germline V gene (reference sequence). CDR3 amino acids: CSALWGAQGTQYF. CDR3 nucleotide sequence: TGCAGTGCCCTGTGGGGCGCCCAGGGTACGCAGTATTTT.

This rearrangement joins TRBV6-6 to TRBJ1-6; a weak D match, TRBD1 (6 bases). V lost 4 bases and J lost 5, with 15 bases in between. Germline V gene lookup returns CDR1 MNHNY and CDR2 SVGAGI (reference sequence). The CDR3 totals 16 residues. CDR3 coding DNA: TGTGCCAGCAGTTCCCCTCTACAGGGAGATAATTCACCCCTCCACTTT. It translates to CASSSPLQGDNSPLHF.

The chain is built from TRBV18 and TRBJ1-3, with D perhaps TRBD1 (5 bases). This CDR3 contains 20 residues. Germline lookup yields CDR1 KGHSH and CDR2 LQKENI. Trimming took off 3 bases at V and 0 bases at J, with 24 bases between the two ends. This CDR3 reads CASSPRSAGDPTVSGNTIYF. DNA for the CDR3: TGTGCCAGCTCACCCCGGTCCGCCGGGGACCCTACCGTCTCTGGAAACACCATATATTTT.

This chain uses TRBV5-6 with TRBJ2-6; no firm D call. The CDR3 has 15 amino acids. The ends were cut back, 4 bases at V and 1 base at J, with 9 bases in the middle. Germline values: CDR1 SGHDT, CDR2 YYEEEE. CDR3 DNA sequence: TGTGCCAGCAGCGTAGAAGGGTCTGGGGCCAACGTCCTGACTTTC. This sequence encodes CASSVEGSGANVLTF.

This clonotype appeared a few times. The chain couples TRBV5-1 to TRBJ2-1, with 7 nucleotides matching TRBD1. The germline gives CDR1 SGHRS, CDR2 YFSETQ. V was clipped by 3 bases and J by 1 base; unmatched bases: 7. The CDR3 is 16 amino acids. CDR3 protein: CASSSSGGVSYNEQFF. DNA for the CDR3: TGCGCCAGCAGCTCCTCAGGGGGTGTGTCCTACAATGAGCAGTTCTTC.

In its sample, this clonotype was seen many times. The chain carries TRBV7-9 and TRBJ1-2, with unresolved D. The germline V and J ends were trimmed by 5 bases and 2 bases, with 9 bases remaining between them. CDR1 is SEHNR and CDR2 is FQNEAQ in the germline V gene (reference sequence). The CDR3 is 13 residues long. The CDR3: CASSPAGNYGYTF. CDR3 DNA sequence: TGTGCCAGCAGCCCCGCCGGGAACTATGGCTACACCTTC. Full variable domain (remainder filled in from reference TRBV7-9 and TRBJ1-2): DTGVSQNPRHKITKRGQNVTFRCDPISEHNRLYWYRQTLGQGPEFLTYFQNEAQLEKSRLLSDRFSAERPKGSFSTLEIQRTEQGDSAMYLCASSPAGNYGYTFGSGTRLTVV.

This clonotype came up a few times. The rearrangement joins TRBV5-1 to TRBJ1-1, with 12 bases fitting TRBD1. The CDR3 loop spans 16 amino acids. The V segment lost 3 bases and the J segment 5 bases; nucleotides outside the gene matches: 8. Germline V lookup: CDR1 SGHRS, CDR2 YFSETQ. CDR3 region: CASSSDPGQGATEAFF. CDR3 coding DNA: TGCGCCAGCAGCTCCGACCCGGGACAGGGGGCGACTGAAGCTTTCTTT.